This entry features one T cell receptor (beta chain) sequence. The target antigen is unknown. The CDR3 has 15 amino acids. It was with 60 Vbeta and 13 Jbeta primers that the PCR ran. TCRdb keeps only in-frame clones here, not all; method: immunoSEQ multiplex PCR. Recorded for this sample: about 170,000 clones. These data are taken from a study of cytomegalovirus exposure and HLA in healthy donors. General study results and limits: Earlier analysis found most TCR beta V segments productive about 87% or about 30% of the time.

The clonotype originates from a woman aged 55 to 70 in good health and CMV-seronegative. Sequencing used PBMCs. This chain links TRBV21-1 with TRBJ1-1; TRBD1, the D gene given by the table, was not confirmed from the DNA. TRBV21-1 is a pseudogene locus. CDR3 nucleotide sequence: TGTGCCAGCAGCCTCTGGGACAGGGGGAACACTGAAGCTTTCTTT. Residues: CASSLWDRGNTEAFF.